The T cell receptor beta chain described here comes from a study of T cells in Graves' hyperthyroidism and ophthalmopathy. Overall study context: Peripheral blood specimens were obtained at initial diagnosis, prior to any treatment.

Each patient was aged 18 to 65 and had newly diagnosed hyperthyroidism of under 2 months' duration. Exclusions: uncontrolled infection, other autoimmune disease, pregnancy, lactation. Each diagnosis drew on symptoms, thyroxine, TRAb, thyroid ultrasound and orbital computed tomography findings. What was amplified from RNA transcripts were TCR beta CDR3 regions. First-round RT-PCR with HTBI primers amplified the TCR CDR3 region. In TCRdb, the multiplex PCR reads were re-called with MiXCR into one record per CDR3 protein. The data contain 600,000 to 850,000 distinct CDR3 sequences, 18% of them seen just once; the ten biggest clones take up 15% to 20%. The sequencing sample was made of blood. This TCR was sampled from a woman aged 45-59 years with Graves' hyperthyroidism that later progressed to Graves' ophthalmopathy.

DNA for the CDR3: TGTGCCTGGAGTGTCAGTACGAATCAGCCCCAGCATTTT. It is translated as CAWSVSTNQPQHF. This chain joins TRBV30 and TRBJ1-5, with D unresolved. The CDR3 spans 13 residues. Trimming removed 0 bases at V and 4 bases at J, with 7 bases between. CDR1 is GTSNPN, CDR2 SVGIG, per germline (reference sequence).